These 28 T cell receptor beta chains were sequenced from one sample in a study of beta chain features in type 1 diabetes. As every portion of the isolated RNA was reverse transcribed, the sequencing read expressed TCRB transcripts. Data came from immunoSEQ multiplex PCR; TCRdb stores just in-frame clones and leaves some out. The table has 140,000 to 150,000 clones, under 60% seen once. The specimen sequenced was Tregs from blood. The receptor source for this set is a man aged 18 to 29 in good health.

This clone was detected a few times. The chain joins TRBV6-5 to TRBJ2-1; no clear D. The V gene's germline CDR1 is MNHEY and CDR2 SVGAGI. V was cut by 2 bases and J by 5 bases, with 10 bases left in between. CDR3 length equals 14 residues. The CDR3 bases are TGTGCCAGCAGTTACCGCTCGGTCGACAATGAGCAGTTCTTC. It yields the protein CASSYRSVDNEQFF.

The chain couples TRBV5-5 to TRBJ2-7; D not resolved. The V gene lost 4 bases and the J gene lost 2 bases, with 13 bases spanning the gap. Looked up from germline, CDR1 is SGHKS and CDR2 is YYEKEE (reference sequence). This CDR3 contains 14 residues. The CDR3 DNA reads TGTGCCAGCAGCCGCAGACAAGGAACCTACGAGCAGTACTTC. This sequence encodes CASSRRQGTYEQYF. Full variable domain (remainder filled in from reference TRBV5-5 and TRBJ2-7): DAGVTQSPTHLIKTRGQQVTLRCSPISGHKSVSWYQQVLGQGPQFIFQYYEKEERGRGNFPDRFSARQFPNYSSELNVNALLLGDSALYLCASSRRQGTYEQYFGPGTRLTVT.

The chain joins TRBV7-2 to TRBJ1-5; D is unresolved. The CDR3 consists of 15 residues. V was shortened by 2 bases and J by 3 bases, with 11 bases between the two germline ends. Germline lookup yields CDR1 SGHTA and CDR2 FQGNSA. The CDR3 DNA is TGTGCCAGCAGCTTAACTATAGACCCCAATCAGCCCCAGCATTTT. Translated: CASSLTIDPNQPQHF.

This clone was seen a handful of times. This chain joins TRBV7-2 and TRBJ2-3; D uncertain. Trimming removed 2 bases from V and 1 base from J, with 13 bases in between. The CDR3 has 16 residues. CDR1 is SGHTA and CDR2 is FQGNSA in the germline V gene. The CDR3 DNA is TGTGCCAGCAGCTTACTCCGCCAAGTAGGCACAGATACGCAGTATTTT. Amino acid sequence: CASSLLRQVGTDTQYF. Complete variable domain (other parts from reference TRBV7-2 and TRBJ2-3): GAGVSQSPSNKVTEKGKDVELRCDPISGHTALYWYRQSLGQGLEFLIYFQGNSAPDKSGLPSDRFSAERTGGSVSTLTIQRTQQEDSAVYLCASSLLRQVGTDTQYFGPGTRLTVL.

The gene calls are TRBV6-6 and TRBJ1-5; 9 nucleotides line up with TRBD1. Germline V gene lookup returns CDR1 MNHNY and CDR2 SVGAGI (reference sequence). Unmatched junction bases numbered 10, after V lost 6 bases and J lost 4 bases. The CDR3 has 16 residues. This CDR3 is CASRRVGQGKNQPQHF. The DNA for the CDR3 is TGTGCCAGCAGACGGGTGGGACAGGGCAAGAATCAGCCCCAGCATTTT.

The chain combines TRBV6-1 with TRBJ2-4, with 7 bases lining up with TRBD1. The germline V gene has CDR1 MNHNS and CDR2 SASEGT. This CDR3 contains 12 residues. V dropped 3 bases and J dropped 15; count of bases not matched to a gene: 8. The CDR3 spells CASSDRTGVTYF. The CDR3 nucleotides are TGTGCCAGCAGTGATCGGACAGGCGTAACGTACTTC.

The rearrangement joins TRBV19 to TRBJ2-1; D is unresolved. Per the germline V gene, CDR1 is LNHDA and CDR2 is SQIVND (reference sequence). V dropped 4 bases and J dropped 0 bases, with 7 bases sitting between them. The CDR3 is 14 amino acids. CDR3 DNA: TGTGCCAGTAGTAAGGCTAGCTCCTACAATGAGCAGTTCTTC. Its translation is CASSKASSYNEQFF.

The CDR3 is CASSSRTGGYTEAFF. The CDR3 DNA follows: TGCGCCAGCAGTTCACGGACAGGGGGTTACACTGAAGCTTTCTTT. The chain employs TRBV5-1 and TRBJ1-1, with TRBD1 matching 10 bases. The ends lost 5 bases at V and 3 bases at J; junction bases unmatched: 7. This CDR3 is 15 amino acids long. Per the germline V gene, CDR1 is SGHRS and CDR2 is YFSETQ.

In this sample, this clone turned up a few times. The chain employs TRBV6-5 and TRBJ2-5, with D possibly matching TRBD2 (5 bases). The germline V and J ends were trimmed by 7 bases and 5 bases, with 17 bases remaining between them. The V gene's germline CDR1 is MNHEY and CDR2 SVGAGI. This CDR3 is 14 amino acids long. The CDR3: CASTAALARETQYF. In DNA form, the CDR3 reads TGTGCCAGCACGGCGGCCCTAGCCCGGGAGACCCAGTACTTC.

The genes are TRBV5-4 and TRBJ2-1; D is perhaps TRBD2 (6 bases). The V and J ends lost 4 bases and 5 bases respectively, with 19 bases between them. The CDR3 contains 16 residues. The germline CDR1 and CDR2 sequences are SGHNT and YYREEE (reference sequence). CDR3 region: CASSTGGSGDNNEQFF. The CDR3 region has the DNA TGTGCCAGCAGCACCGGAGGTAGCGGAGATAACAATGAGCAGTTCTTC. The full variable domain, its missing parts supplied by reference TRBV5-4 and TRBJ2-1, is ETGVTQSPTHLIKTRGQQVTLRCSSQSGHNTVSWYQQALGQGPQFIFQYYREEENGRGNFPPRFSGLQFPNYSSELNVNALELDDSALYLCASSTGGSGDNNEQFFGPGTRLTVL.

In this sample, this clone turned up a few times. This chain joins TRBV29-1 and TRBJ1-5; TRBD1 might be the D (5 bases). V was trimmed by 4 bases and J by 1 base, leaving 11 bases between them. The germline CDR1 and CDR2 sequences are SQVTM and ANQGSEA. The CDR3 runs to 14 residues. CDR3 sequence: CSVAAGTSNQPQHF. The CDR3 nucleotides read TGCAGCGTTGCAGCGGGGACGAGCAATCAGCCCCAGCATTTT.

The rearrangement uses TRBV4-2 and TRBJ1-1; maybe TRBD1 (5 bases). The CDR3 sequence is 18 residues long. Germline CDR1 and CDR2: LGHNA and YNFKEQ. V lost 0 bases, J lost 0 bases, and 17 bases lay in between. The DNA of the CDR3 is TGTGCCAGCAGCCAAGAGGCGCAGGGTCGGAGTATGAACACTGAAGCTTTCTTT. Translating it yields CASSQEAQGRSMNTEAFF.

The V and J genes are TRBV5-6 and TRBJ1-5; no reliable D call. The CDR3 is 14 residues long. Germline-derived CDR1 and CDR2 are SGHDT and YYEEEE. V lost 0 bases to trimming and J lost 6 bases, with 10 bases between them. The CDR3 protein is CASSLARVAQPQHF. DNA for the CDR3: TGTGCCAGCAGCTTGGCCCGGGTGGCTCAGCCCCAGCATTTT.

The CDR3 DNA is TGTGCCAGCAGCCCCTATATGCCTCCTTCCTACGAGCAGTACTTC. Amino acid sequence: CASSPYMPPSYEQYF. V is TRBV7-2 and J is TRBJ2-7; D remains unclear. CDR1 is SGHTA, CDR2 FQGNSA, per germline. The CDR3 consists of 15 residues. Trimming removed 5 bases at V and 1 base at J, with 15 bases between.

The chain carries TRBV27 and TRBJ2-1, with 7 bases identical to TRBD2. This CDR3 spans 15 amino acids. Germline trimming cut 6 bases from V and 0 bases from J; bases unmatched to any gene: 5. In germline, CDR1 is MNHEY, CDR2 SMNVEV (reference sequence). Written as DNA, the CDR3 is TGTGCCAGCAGCCATGGGAGGGCCTCCTACAATGAGCAGTTCTTC. It encodes CASSHGRASYNEQFF.

This clone showed up just a few times. This rearrangement joins TRBV2 to TRBJ1-2; D is undetermined. Between the trimmed V and J ends, which lost 4 bases and 11 bases, there was a span of 11 bases. In germline, CDR1 is SNHLY, CDR2 FYNNEI. The CDR3 consists of 11 residues. DNA for the CDR3: TGTGCCAGCAGTGTCCGGGGTTGGTACACCTTC. Residues: CASSVRGWYTF.

The chain recombines TRBV10-3 with TRBJ2-3; 9 nucleotides agree with TRBD2. Trimming took 10 bases from V and 6 from J; bases not matched to a gene: 11. The CDR3 covers 14 residues. The germline CDR1 and CDR2 sequences are ENHRY and SYGVKD. CDR3 region: CATSKREDRDTQYF. CDR3 coding DNA: TGTGCCACCTCAAAGCGGGAGGATAGGGATACGCAGTATTTT.

This clone was detected only a few times. The chain has TRBV5-4 and TRBJ2-2; D perhaps matches TRBD2 (5 bases). Germline V gene sequence: CDR1 SGHNT, CDR2 YYREEE (reference sequence). This CDR3 region has 15 residues. Between the trimmed V and J ends, which lost 2 bases and 4 bases, there was a span of 12 bases. CDR3 in DNA: TGTGCCAGCAGCTTACCGACTCGGGGCACCGGGGAGCTGTTTTTT. This encodes CASSLPTRGTGELFF.

This chain uses TRBV5-1 with TRBJ2-1, with D maybe TRBD1 (5 bases). The ends were cut back, 0 bases at V and 9 bases at J, with 7 bases in the middle. The CDR3 length is 12 residues. The germline V gene encodes CDR1 SGHRS and CDR2 YFSETQ. CDR3 protein: CASSLEGVEQFF. The CDR3 DNA follows: TGCGCCAGCAGCTTGGAAGGGGTTGAGCAGTTCTTC.

With regard to this clone: Relative to the germline gene, one junction end is altered; a read error may explain this. This chain links TRBV30 with TRBJ2-1; D is possibly TRBD2 (5 bases). This CDR3 is built from 11 residues. In germline, CDR1 is GTSNPN, CDR2 SVGIG (reference sequence). CDR3 bases: TGTGCCTGGAGTGTGGTAGCAGTGAGGGTCTTC. Translation: CAWSVVAVRVF. Together with reference TRBV30 and TRBJ2-1, the CDR3 gives the full variable domain: SQTIHQWPATLVQPVGSPLSLECTVEGTSNPNLYWYRQAAGRGLQLLFYSVGIGQISSEVPQNLSASRPQDRQFILSSKKLLLSDSGFYLCAWSVVAVRVFGPGTRLTVL.

The V gene is TRBV6-5, the J gene TRBJ1-2; possibly TRBD1 for D (5 bases). V was cut by 9 bases and J by 3 bases, with 17 bases left in between. The CDR3 extends over 14 amino acids. CDR1 is MNHEY, CDR2 SVGAGI, per germline. In DNA, the CDR3 is TGTGCCAGTGACATAAAGGGGAGGGACTATGGCTACACCTTC. Residues: CASDIKGRDYGYTF.

The V call is TRBV5-1, the J call TRBJ1-4, with D uncertain. The CDR3 extends over 15 amino acids. V lost 1 base to trimming and J lost 5 bases, with 12 bases between them. Germline assignment: CDR1 SGHRS and CDR2 YFSETQ. DNA for the CDR3: TGCGCCAGCAGCTTGCCTTGGGCGGGCAATGAAAAACTGTTTTTT. Protein product: CASSLPWAGNEKLFF. Using reference TRBV5-1 and TRBJ1-4 for the parts outside the CDR3, the full variable domain is KAGVTQTPRYLIKTRGQQVTLSCSPISGHRSVSWYQQTPGQGLQFLFEYFSETQRNKGNFPGRFSGRQFSNSRSEMNVSTLELGDSALYLCASSLPWAGNEKLFFGSGTQLSVL.

The V gene is TRBV5-1, the J gene TRBJ2-3; D gene uncertain. V was cut by 0 bases and J by 4 bases, with 9 bases left in between. Germline CDR1 is SGHRS and CDR2 is YFSETQ. CDR3 length equals 14 residues. CDR3 in DNA: TGCGCCAGCAGCTTGGCCCCACCAGCAGATACGCAGTATTTT. Translation: CASSLAPPADTQYF.

This clone was picked up a small number of times. The rearrangement links TRBV5-5 to TRBJ1-2; D perhaps matches TRBD1 (5 bases). Deletions cut 4 bases from V and 4 bases from J, with 11 bases between. This CDR3 comprises 13 residues. CDR1 SGHKS and CDR2 YYEKEE come from the germline V gene (reference sequence). The CDR3 DNA sequence: TGTGCCAGCAGCATCACAGGCCTCTATGGCTACACCTTC. Translating it yields CASSITGLYGYTF.

The chain carries TRBV4-2 and TRBJ2-3; 8 positions agree with TRBD2. This CDR3 is 17 amino acids long. Unmatched junction bases numbered 8, after V lost 0 bases and J lost 3 bases. The germline CDR1 and CDR2 sequences are LGHNA and YNFKEQ. CDR3 coding DNA: TGTGCCAGCAGCCAAGAAACTTTAGCGGGATGGACAGATACGCAGTATTTT. It specifies CASSQETLAGWTDTQYF.

This rearrangement joins TRBV7-2 to TRBJ2-5, with D possibly matching TRBD2 (6 bases). Germline loops: CDR1 SGHTA, CDR2 FQGNSA. The V end lost 4 bases, the J end lost 5 bases, and 17 bases lay between the germline ends. The CDR3 is 15 amino acids. This CDR3 reads CASSYSGLSPETQYF. The CDR3 nucleotides read TGTGCCAGCAGCTATTCGGGACTCTCGCCGGAGACCCAGTACTTC.

This chain connects TRBV7-2 to TRBJ2-7; TRBD2 aligns across 12 bases. CDR3 length: 15 residues. V was clipped by 5 bases and J by 9 bases; unmatched bases: 11. The germline CDR1 and CDR2 sequences are SGHTA and FQGNSA. This CDR3 is CASSNRLAGASGQYF. The CDR3 DNA is TGTGCCAGCAGCAACCGACTAGCGGGAGCCTCAGGGCAGTACTTC.

The J gene is TRBJ1-2, the V gene TRBV5-4; D may be TRBD1 (5 bases). This CDR3 has 14 residues. V gave up 4 bases and J gave up 1 base, with 11 bases separating them. Germline V gene lookup returns CDR1 SGHNT and CDR2 YYREEE (reference sequence). The CDR3 loop is CASSPGGNNYGYTF. The CDR3 DNA reads TGTGCCAGCAGCCCCGGGGGGAATAACTATGGCTACACCTTC.